Shown below are 17 T cell receptor beta chains from a single sample sequenced in a study of blood T cells in healthy people across ages. PCR was performed a second time for about 7 to 12 cycles using a sample-barcoded 5' primer and a J-beta primer mix. TCRdb reprocessed the 5' RACE reads via MiXCR and lists one record per CDR3 protein. There are about 640,000 distinct CDR3 sequences in the sample; approximately 59% occur only once, and 30% to 40% lies in the top ten. Sequencing was carried out using blood. These receptor sequences come from a man in his sixties in good health.

V usage is TRBV9 and J usage is TRBJ2-5; tentatively, D is TRBD1 (5 bases). Germline V CDR1 and CDR2: SGDLS, YYNGEE. Deletions cut 4 bases from V and 4 bases from J, with 14 bases between. This CDR3 contains 14 residues. CDR3 nucleotides: TGTGCCAGCAGCCGGCAGGGCGACCTAGAGACCCAGTACTTC. Amino acid sequence: CASSRQGDLETQYF.

The rearrangement links TRBV12-3 or TRBV12-4 to TRBJ2-5; TRBD1 or TRBD2 may be the D gene (6 bases each). This CDR3 is 11 amino acids long. V was shortened by 8 bases and J by 9 bases, with 13 bases between the two germline ends. CDR3 nucleotides: TGTGCCAGCGGACAAGGGGGGCCCCAGTACTTC. It is translated as CASGQGGPQYF.

V and J are TRBV12-3 or TRBV12-4 and TRBJ2-7, with D perhaps matching TRBD2 (5 bases). The CDR3 has 15 amino acids. Trimming took 8 bases from V and 2 from J, leaving 19 bases between them. The CDR3 sequence: CASRFGGSGTYEQYF. For the CDR3, the DNA is TGTGCCAGCCGATTTGGAGGCAGCGGAACCTACGAGCAGTACTTC.

The rearrangement links TRBV21-1 to TRBJ2-6; TRBD2, as called in the table, went unchecked against the DNA. TRBV21-1 is classified as a pseudogene. The CDR3 is 18 residues long. The CDR3 sequence is CASSKASGRRSGANVLTF. As DNA, the CDR3 is TGTGCCAGCAGCAAAGCGTCCGGGAGGCGGTCTGGGGCCAACGTCCTGACTTTC.

The chain combines TRBV12-3 or TRBV12-4 with TRBJ2-5; 10 bases fit TRBD2. The junction had 5 bases not matched to a gene; V was cut back by 4 bases and J by 6 bases. The length of the CDR3 is 14 residues. For the CDR3, the DNA is TGTGCCAGCAGTTCTAGCGGGGGCGTGAAGACCCAGTACTTC. Amino acids: CASSSSGGVKTQYF.

This CDR3 is CASSATGEDHEQFF. The CDR3 coding sequence is TGTGCCAGCAGTGCGACCGGGGAAGATCATGAGCAGTTCTTC. V gene TRBV25-1 combines with J gene TRBJ2-1; possible D gene TRBD2, 5 bases. This CDR3 has 14 amino acids. The V end was cut by 4 bases, the J end by 8 bases, with 15 bases between. Germline lookup yields CDR1 MGHDK and CDR2 SYGVNS.

The chain employs TRBV5-1 and TRBJ1-1; 8 positions match TRBD1. The CDR3 runs to 15 residues. The germline gives CDR1 SGHRS, CDR2 YFSETQ. The J segment lost 4 bases and the V segment lost 4 bases, leaving 9 bases of the junction unmatched. The CDR3 spells CASSLRTGQVTEAFF. The CDR3 DNA reads as TGCGCCAGCAGCCTTCGGACAGGGCAGGTCACTGAAGCTTTCTTT.

This sequence joins TRBV29-1 and TRBJ2-3; TRBD2 matches 8 bases. Germline assignment: CDR1 SQVTM and CDR2 ANQGSEA. CDR3 length: 14 amino acids. Trimming at V came to 6 bases and at J to 4 bases, leaving 9 bases not matched to a gene. CDR3 DNA: TGCAGCGTCCCGTACCGGGAGGGCTCAGATACGCAGTATTTT. It specifies CSVPYREGSDTQYF.

V usage is TRBV5-1 and J usage is TRBJ2-5; TRBD2 might be the D (6 bases). CDR1 SGHRS and CDR2 YFSETQ come from the germline V gene. Trimming took 7 bases from V and 5 from J, leaving 15 bases between them. The CDR3 extends over 13 amino acids. DNA of the CDR3: TGCGCCAGCCGCCTTGAGGGAGGTGAGACCCAGTACTTC. This gives the protein CASRLEGGETQYF. The complete variable domain, with remaining parts taken from reference TRBV5-1 and TRBJ2-5, reads KAGVTQTPRYLIKTRGQQVTLSCSPISGHRSVSWYQQTPGQGLQFLFEYFSETQRNKGNFPGRFSGRQFSNSRSEMNVSTLELGDSALYLCASRLEGGETQYFGPGTRLLVL.

The J gene is TRBJ2-7, the V gene TRBV5-1; the match to TRBD2 covers 14 bases. Trimming took 0 bases from V and 7 from J; bases not matched to a gene: 9. The CDR3 contains 17 residues. Germline V gene lookup returns CDR1 SGHRS and CDR2 YFSETQ. The CDR3 sequence: CASSLAGTSGGHNEQYF. The DNA for the CDR3 is TGCGCCAGCAGCTTGGCCGGGACTAGCGGGGGCCACAATGAGCAGTACTTC.

This clonotype was counted ten times or more. The chain couples TRBV12-3 or TRBV12-4 to TRBJ2-3; no clear D gene. This CDR3 has 15 residues. Trimming took off 3 bases at V and 3 bases at J, with 13 bases between the two ends. The CDR3 is CASSLRRSGTDTQYF. The CDR3 nucleotides read TGTGCCAGCAGTTTGCGGCGGAGTGGGACAGATACGCAGTATTTT.

The chain employs TRBV20-1 and TRBJ1-1, with 7 bases lining up with TRBD1. CDR1 and CDR2 (germline): DFQATT, SNEGSKA (reference sequence). V shed 1 base, J shed 1 base, and the junction held 3 bases outside the gene matches. CDR3 length equals 14 residues. As DNA, the CDR3 is TGCAGTGCTAGAGCGGGACAGACGAACACTGAAGCTTTCTTT. This codes for CSARAGQTNTEAFF.

The rearrangement uses TRBV21-1 and TRBJ1-1; the table's D gene call, TRBD1, was not cross checked with the DNA. TRBV21-1 is designated a pseudogene. CDR3 length: 14 residues. The CDR3 spells CASSKEGRETEAFF. CDR3 DNA: TGTGCCAGCAGCAAAGAGGGGAGAGAAACTGAAGCTTTCTTT.

This clonotype was observed once. This chain links TRBV29-1 with TRBJ1-2; the D gene is possibly TRBD1 (5 bases). The CDR3 sequence is 15 residues long. V was pared by 6 bases and J by 4 bases, with 21 bases between. Germline CDR1 SQVTM, CDR2 ANQGSEA. The CDR3 region is CSVDGLSGARYGYTF. In DNA form, the CDR3 reads TGCAGCGTGGATGGTTTAAGCGGGGCCCGCTATGGCTACACCTTC.

The gene calls are TRBV5-1 and TRBJ2-7, with TRBD1 matching over 7 bases. Losses at the gene ends were 4 bases for V and 0 bases for J; bases not matched to a gene: 7. Per germline, CDR1 SGHRS and CDR2 YFSETQ. The CDR3 sequence is 15 residues long. This CDR3 reads CASSGETGSSYEQYF. As DNA, the CDR3 is TGCGCCAGCAGCGGCGAGACAGGGAGCTCCTACGAGCAGTACTTC.

The chain recombines TRBV11-2 with TRBJ2-5; no definite D call. The ends were cut back, 5 bases at V and 1 base at J, with 5 bases in the middle. The germline V gene has CDR1 SGHAT and CDR2 FQNNGV. The CDR3 is 12 amino acids. CDR3 sequence (DNA): TGTGCCAGCAGCGCATTCCAAGAGACCCAGTACTTC. It yields the protein CASSAFQETQYF. The whole variable domain, filled in from reference TRBV11-2 and TRBJ2-5, reads EAGVAQSPRYKIIEKRQSVAFWCNPISGHATLYWYQQILGQGPKLLIQFQNNGVVDDSQLPKDRFSAERLKGVDSTLKIQPAKLEDSAVYLCASSAFQETQYFGPGTRLLVL.

The CDR3 DNA reads TGCGCCAGCAGCCAAGCGGAGGGCTGGGAGACCCAGTACTTC. Amino acid sequence: CASSQAEGWETQYF. The V gene is TRBV4-1, the J gene TRBJ2-7; D is perhaps TRBD2 (6 bases). The J call may be wrong; the DNA end is better matched by TRBJ2-5. This CDR3 spans 14 amino acids. The germline CDR1 and CDR2 sequences are MGHRA and YSYEKL.